Detailed here is one TCR beta chain. The sample belongs to a study of blood T cell repertoires in COVID-19. The overall study: Sites across the United States, Italy and Spain contributed samples from acute and convalescent COVID-19. Nucleic acid was either cDNA or gDNA, and it came from T cells, B-cell-depleted T cells, or PBMCs.

Original data processing: Estimation of nucleated cell counts was performed using reference gene primer amplification. Only in-frame clones appear in the TCRdb table, and some are missing; sequencing was by immunoSEQ multiplex PCR. D and trimming come from the DNA, and the V and J calls and clone size come from that table. Among some 82,000 clones, over 70% were seen once, and the ten largest hold 30% to 45%. This TCR derives from a man older than 75 with active or convalescent COVID-19. The sequencing input was peripheral blood.

The CDR3 is CASSGVVQDGTEAFF. In nucleotides, the CDR3 is TGCGCCAGCAGTGGGGTTGTACAGGACGGCACTGAAGCTTTCTTT. V and J are TRBV10-2 and TRBJ1-1; perhaps TRBD1 as D (5 bases). Trimming pared 4 bases from V and 4 bases from J, leaving 16 bases between. CDR1 WSHSY and CDR2 SAAADI come from the germline V gene. This CDR3 has 15 residues.